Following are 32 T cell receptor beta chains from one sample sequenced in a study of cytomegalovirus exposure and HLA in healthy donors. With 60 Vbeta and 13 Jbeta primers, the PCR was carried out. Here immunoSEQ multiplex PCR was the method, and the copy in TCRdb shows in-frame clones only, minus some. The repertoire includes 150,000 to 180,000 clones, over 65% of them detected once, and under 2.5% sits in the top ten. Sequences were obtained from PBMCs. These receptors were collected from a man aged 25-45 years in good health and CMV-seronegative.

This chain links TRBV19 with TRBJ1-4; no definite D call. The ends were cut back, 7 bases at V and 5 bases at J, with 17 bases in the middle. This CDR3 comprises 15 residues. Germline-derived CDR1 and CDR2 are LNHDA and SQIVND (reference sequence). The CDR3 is CASTSLDIRNEKLFF. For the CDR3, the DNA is TGTGCCAGTACGAGCTTAGACATCCGAAATGAAAAACTGTTTTTT.

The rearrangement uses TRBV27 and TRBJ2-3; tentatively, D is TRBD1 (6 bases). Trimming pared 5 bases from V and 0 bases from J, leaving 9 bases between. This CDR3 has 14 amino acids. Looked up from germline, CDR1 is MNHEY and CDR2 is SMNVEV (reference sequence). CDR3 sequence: CASSTGPSTDTQYF. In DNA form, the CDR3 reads TGTGCCAGCAGTACAGGGCCAAGCACAGATACGCAGTATTTT.

CDR3 protein: CASSLRTGEETQYF. The CDR3 region has the DNA TGCGCCAGCAGTCTTAGGACAGGGGAAGAGACCCAGTACTTC. The chain links TRBV5-1 to TRBJ2-5; 9 bases align to TRBD1. Germline CDR1 SGHRS, CDR2 YFSETQ. CDR3 length: 14 amino acids. V shed 5 bases, J shed 3 bases, and the junction held 5 bases outside the gene matches. Using reference TRBV5-1 and TRBJ2-5 for the parts outside the CDR3, the full variable domain is KAGVTQTPRYLIKTRGQQVTLSCSPISGHRSVSWYQQTPGQGLQFLFEYFSETQRNKGNFPGRFSGRQFSNSRSEMNVSTLELGDSALYLCASSLRTGEETQYFGPGTRLLVL.

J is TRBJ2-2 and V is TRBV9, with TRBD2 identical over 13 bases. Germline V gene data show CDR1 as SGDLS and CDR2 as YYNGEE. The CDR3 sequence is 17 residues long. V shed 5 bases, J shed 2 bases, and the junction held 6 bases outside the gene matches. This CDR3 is CASRWTSGGLNTGELFF. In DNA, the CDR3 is TGTGCCAGCAGGTGGACTAGCGGGGGCCTTAACACCGGGGAGCTGTTTTTT.

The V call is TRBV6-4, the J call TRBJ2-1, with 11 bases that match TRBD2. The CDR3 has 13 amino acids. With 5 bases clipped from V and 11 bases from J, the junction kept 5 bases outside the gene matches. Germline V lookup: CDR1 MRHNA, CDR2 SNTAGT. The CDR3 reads CASSPSGGTQQFF. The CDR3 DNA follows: TGTGCCAGCAGTCCTAGCGGGGGGACCCAGCAGTTCTTC.

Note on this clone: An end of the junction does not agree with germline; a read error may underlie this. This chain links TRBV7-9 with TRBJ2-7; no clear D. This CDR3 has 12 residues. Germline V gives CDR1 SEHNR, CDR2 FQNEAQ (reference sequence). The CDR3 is CSSSPVAYEQYF. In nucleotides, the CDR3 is TGTTCCAGCAGCCCTGTCGCCTACGAGCAGTACTTC. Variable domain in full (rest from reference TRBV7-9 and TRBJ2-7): DTGVSQNPRHKITKRGQNVTFRCDPISEHNRLYWYRQTLGQGPEFLTYFQNEAQLEKSRLLSDRFSAERPKGSFSTLEIQRTEQGDSAMYLCSSSPVAYEQYFGPGTRLTVT.

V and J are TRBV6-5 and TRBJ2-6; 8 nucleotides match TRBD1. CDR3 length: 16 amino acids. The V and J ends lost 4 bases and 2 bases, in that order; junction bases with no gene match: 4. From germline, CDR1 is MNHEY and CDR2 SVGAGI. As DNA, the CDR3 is TGTGCCAGCAGTTGGACACAGGGGGCTGGGGCCAACGTCCTGACTTTC. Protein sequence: CASSWTQGAGANVLTF.

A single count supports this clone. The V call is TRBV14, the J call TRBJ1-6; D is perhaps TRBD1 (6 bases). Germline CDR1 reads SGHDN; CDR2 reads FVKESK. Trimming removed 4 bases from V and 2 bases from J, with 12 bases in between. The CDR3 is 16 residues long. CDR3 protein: CASSRGEGAYNSPLHF. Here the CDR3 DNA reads TGTGCCAGCAGCCGAGGGGAGGGGGCCTATAATTCACCCCTCCACTTT.

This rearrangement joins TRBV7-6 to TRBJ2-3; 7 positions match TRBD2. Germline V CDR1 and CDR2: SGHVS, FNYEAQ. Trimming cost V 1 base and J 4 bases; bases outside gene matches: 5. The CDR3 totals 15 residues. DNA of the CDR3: TGTGCCAGCAGCTTAGAACTAGCGTTGGCAGATACGCAGTATTTT. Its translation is CASSLELALADTQYF.

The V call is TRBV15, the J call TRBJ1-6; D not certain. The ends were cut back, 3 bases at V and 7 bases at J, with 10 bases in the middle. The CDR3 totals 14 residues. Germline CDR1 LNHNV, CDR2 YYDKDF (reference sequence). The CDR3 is CATSRIGRNSPLHF. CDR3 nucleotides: TGTGCCACCAGCAGGATAGGCAGGAATTCACCCCTCCACTTT.

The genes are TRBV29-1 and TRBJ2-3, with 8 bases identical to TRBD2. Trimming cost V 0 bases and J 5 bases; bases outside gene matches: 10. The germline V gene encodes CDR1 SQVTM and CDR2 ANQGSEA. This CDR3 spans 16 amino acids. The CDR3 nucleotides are TGCAGCGTTGAAGAAGGGGCGGGGGGAGGAATAGATACGCAGTATTTT. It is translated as CSVEEGAGGGIDTQYF.

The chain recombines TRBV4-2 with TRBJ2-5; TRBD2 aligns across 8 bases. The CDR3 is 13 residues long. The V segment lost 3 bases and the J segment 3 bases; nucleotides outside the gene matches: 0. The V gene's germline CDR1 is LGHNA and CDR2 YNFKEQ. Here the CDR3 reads CASSQGLEETQYF. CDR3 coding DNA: TGTGCCAGCAGCCAGGGACTAGAAGAGACCCAGTACTTC.

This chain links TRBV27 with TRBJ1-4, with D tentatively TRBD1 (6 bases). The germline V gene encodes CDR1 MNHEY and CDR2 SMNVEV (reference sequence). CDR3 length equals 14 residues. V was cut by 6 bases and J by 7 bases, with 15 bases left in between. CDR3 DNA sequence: TGTGCCAGCAGCCCGGACAGAAGGAGTGAAAAACTGTTTTTT. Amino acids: CASSPDRRSEKLFF.

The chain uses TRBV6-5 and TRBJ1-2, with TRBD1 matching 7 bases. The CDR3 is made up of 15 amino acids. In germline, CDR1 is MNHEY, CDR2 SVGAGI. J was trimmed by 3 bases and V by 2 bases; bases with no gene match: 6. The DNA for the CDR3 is TGTGCCAGCAGTTACACCCGACAGGGACACTATGGCTACACCTTC. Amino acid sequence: CASSYTRQGHYGYTF.

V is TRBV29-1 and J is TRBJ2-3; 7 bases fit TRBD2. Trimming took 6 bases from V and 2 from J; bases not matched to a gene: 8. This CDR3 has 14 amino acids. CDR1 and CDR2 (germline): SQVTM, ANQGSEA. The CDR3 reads CSVAGTIDTDTQYF. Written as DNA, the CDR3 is TGCAGCGTGGCCGGGACTATTGACACAGATACGCAGTATTTT.

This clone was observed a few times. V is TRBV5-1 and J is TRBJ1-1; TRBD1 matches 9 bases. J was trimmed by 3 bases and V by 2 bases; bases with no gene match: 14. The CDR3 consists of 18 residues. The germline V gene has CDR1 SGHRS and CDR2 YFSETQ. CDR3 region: CASSFGFRDRDRDTEAFF. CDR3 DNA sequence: TGCGCCAGCAGCTTTGGATTCCGGGACAGGGATCGTGACACTGAAGCTTTCTTT.

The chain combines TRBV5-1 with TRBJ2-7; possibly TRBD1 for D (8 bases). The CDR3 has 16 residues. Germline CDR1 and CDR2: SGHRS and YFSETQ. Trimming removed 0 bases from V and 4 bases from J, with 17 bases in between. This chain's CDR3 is CASSLVGGDRPYEQYF. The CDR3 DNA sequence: TGCGCCAGCAGCTTGGTGGGAGGGGACAGGCCTTACGAGCAGTACTTC.

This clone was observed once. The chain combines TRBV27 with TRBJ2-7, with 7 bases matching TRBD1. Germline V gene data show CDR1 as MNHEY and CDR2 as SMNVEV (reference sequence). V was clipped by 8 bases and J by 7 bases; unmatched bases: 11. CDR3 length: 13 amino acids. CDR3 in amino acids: CASAGGPYGEQYF. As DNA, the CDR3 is TGTGCCAGCGCAGGGGGACCCTACGGGGAGCAGTACTTC.

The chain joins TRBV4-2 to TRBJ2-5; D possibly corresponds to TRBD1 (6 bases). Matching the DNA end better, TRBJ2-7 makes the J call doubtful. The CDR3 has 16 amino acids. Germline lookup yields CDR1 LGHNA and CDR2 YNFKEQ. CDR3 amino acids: CASSQDLKGVQDEQYF. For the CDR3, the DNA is TGTGCCAGCAGCCAAGATCTGAAGGGGGTACAAGACGAGCAGTACTTC.

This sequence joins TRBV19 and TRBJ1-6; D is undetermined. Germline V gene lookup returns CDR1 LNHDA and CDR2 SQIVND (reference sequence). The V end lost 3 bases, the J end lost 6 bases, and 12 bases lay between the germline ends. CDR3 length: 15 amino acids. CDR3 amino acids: CASSIQDGGNSPLHF. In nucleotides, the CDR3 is TGTGCCAGTAGTATCCAGGACGGAGGTAATTCACCCCTCCACTTT.

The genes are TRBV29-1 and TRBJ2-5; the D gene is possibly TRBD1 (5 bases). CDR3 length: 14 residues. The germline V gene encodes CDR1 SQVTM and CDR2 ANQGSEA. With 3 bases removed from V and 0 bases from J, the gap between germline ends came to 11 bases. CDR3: CSVDPGRHQETQYF. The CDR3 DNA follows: TGCAGCGTTGACCCAGGGCGACACCAAGAGACCCAGTACTTC.

The CDR3 region is CASSYSIDKRTQYF. The CDR3 DNA follows: TGTGCCAGCAGTTACTCGATTGATAAGAGGACCCAGTACTTC. The J gene is TRBJ2-5, the V gene TRBV6-5; D remains ambiguous. The germline V gene has CDR1 MNHEY and CDR2 SVGAGI. Trimming removed 0 bases from V and 7 bases from J, with 12 bases in between. The CDR3 contains 14 residues.

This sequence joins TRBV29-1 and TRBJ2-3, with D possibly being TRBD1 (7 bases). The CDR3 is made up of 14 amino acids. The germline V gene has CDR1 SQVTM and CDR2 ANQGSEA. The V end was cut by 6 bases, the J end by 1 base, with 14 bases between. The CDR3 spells CSVRGVSRTDTQYF. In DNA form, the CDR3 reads TGCAGCGTCAGGGGGGTATCACGCACAGATACGCAGTATTTT.

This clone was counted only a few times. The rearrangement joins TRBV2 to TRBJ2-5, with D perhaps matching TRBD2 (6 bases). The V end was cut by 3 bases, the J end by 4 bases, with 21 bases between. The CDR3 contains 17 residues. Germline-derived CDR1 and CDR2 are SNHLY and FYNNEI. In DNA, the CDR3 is TGTGCCAGCAGTGACATCGGGGGACTCTACAGAACAGAGACCCAGTACTTC. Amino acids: CASSDIGGLYRTETQYF.

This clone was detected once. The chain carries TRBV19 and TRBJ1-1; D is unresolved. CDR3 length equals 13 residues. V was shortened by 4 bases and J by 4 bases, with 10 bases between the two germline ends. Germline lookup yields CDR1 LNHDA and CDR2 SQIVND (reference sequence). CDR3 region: CASSKMYGTEAFF. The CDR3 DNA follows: TGTGCCAGTAGTAAGATGTACGGCACTGAAGCTTTCTTT.

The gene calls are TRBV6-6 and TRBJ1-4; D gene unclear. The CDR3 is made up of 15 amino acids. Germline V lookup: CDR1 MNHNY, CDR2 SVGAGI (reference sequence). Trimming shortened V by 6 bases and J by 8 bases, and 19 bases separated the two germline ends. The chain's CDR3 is CASSVARVPDEKLFF. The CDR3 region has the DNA TGTGCCAGCAGCGTGGCTAGAGTGCCTGACGAAAAACTGTTTTTT.

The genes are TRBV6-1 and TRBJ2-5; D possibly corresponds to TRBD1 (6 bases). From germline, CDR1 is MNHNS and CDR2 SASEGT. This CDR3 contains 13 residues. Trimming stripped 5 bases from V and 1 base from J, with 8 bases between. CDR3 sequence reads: CASSRGGQETQYF. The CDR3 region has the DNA TGTGCCAGCAGTAGAGGGGGCCAAGAGACCCAGTACTTC.

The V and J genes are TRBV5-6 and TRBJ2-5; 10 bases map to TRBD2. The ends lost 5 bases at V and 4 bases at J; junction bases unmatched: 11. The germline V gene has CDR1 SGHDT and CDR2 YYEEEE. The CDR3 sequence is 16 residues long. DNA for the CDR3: TGTGCCAGCAGGAAAGCGGGGGGGCCGGTTTCAGAGACCCAGTACTTC. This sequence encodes CASRKAGGPVSETQYF.

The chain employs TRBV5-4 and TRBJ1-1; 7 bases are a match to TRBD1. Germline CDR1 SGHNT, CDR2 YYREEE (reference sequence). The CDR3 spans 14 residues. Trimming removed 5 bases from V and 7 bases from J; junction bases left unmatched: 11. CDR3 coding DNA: TGTGCCAGCAGACCTGACAGGGTATCTGATGAAGCTTTCTTT. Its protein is CASRPDRVSDEAFF.

CDR3 protein: CAWSVLRDRGFPKQYF. The CDR3 DNA is TGTGCCTGGAGTGTACTCCGGGACAGGGGGTTTCCTAAGCAGTACTTC. V is TRBV30 and J is TRBJ2-7; 11 bases align to TRBD1. Trimming took 0 bases from V and 8 from J; bases not matched to a gene: 12. This CDR3 is 16 amino acids long. Germline V gives CDR1 GTSNPN, CDR2 SVGIG (reference sequence).

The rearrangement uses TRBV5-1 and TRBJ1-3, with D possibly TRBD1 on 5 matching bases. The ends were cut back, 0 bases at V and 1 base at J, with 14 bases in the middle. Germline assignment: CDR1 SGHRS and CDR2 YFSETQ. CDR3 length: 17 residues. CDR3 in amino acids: CASSLGPRERSGNTIYF. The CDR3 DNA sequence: TGCGCCAGCAGCTTGGGGCCCAGGGAACGATCTGGAAACACCATATATTTT.

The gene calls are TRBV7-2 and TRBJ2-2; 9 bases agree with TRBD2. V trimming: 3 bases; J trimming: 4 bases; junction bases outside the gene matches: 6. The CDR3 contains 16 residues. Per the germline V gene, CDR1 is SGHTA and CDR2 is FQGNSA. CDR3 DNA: TGTGCCAGCAGCTTGAGGCGGGGGGGAATCACCGGGGAGCTGTTTTTT. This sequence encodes CASSLRRGGITGELFF.